This record looks at one T cell receptor (beta chain) sequence and its context. TCRdb processed the 5' RACE reads anew with MiXCR; each CDR3 protein has one entry. Of roughly 300,000 distinct CDR3 sequences detected, less than 9.5% appear once; the ten largest clones hold 22%. The germline gives CDR1 SGHAT, CDR2 FQNNGV. The CDR3 runs 16 residues. V gave up 0 bases and J gave up 3 bases; unmatched junction bases: 3. The data were taken from a study of T-cell memory formation after mild COVID-19. The sample comprised PBMCs or a T cell subset sorted from them (not recorded which). The sequence was obtained from a man aged 18 to 29 who had mild COVID-19 (a few samples of this study predate the infection). Cell type and time point are not known. This rearrangement joins TRBV11-2 to TRBJ2-5; 11 nucleotides align to TRBD2. DNA of the CDR3: TGTGCCAGCAGCTTAGAGGCACTAGCGGGGGAAGAGACCCAGTACTTC. This translates into CASSLEALAGEETQYF.